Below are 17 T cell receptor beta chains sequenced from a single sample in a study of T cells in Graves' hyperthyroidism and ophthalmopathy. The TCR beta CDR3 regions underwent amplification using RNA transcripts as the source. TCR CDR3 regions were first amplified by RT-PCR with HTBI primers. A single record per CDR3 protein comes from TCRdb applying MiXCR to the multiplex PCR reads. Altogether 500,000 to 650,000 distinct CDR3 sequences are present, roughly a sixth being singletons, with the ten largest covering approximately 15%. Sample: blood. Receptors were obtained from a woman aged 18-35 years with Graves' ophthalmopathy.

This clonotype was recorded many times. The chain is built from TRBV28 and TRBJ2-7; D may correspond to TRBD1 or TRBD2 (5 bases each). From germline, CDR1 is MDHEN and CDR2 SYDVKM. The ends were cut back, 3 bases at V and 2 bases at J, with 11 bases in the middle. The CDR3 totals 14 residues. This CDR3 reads CASSFYQGAYEQYF. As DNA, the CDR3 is TGTGCCAGCAGTTTTTATCAGGGAGCCTACGAGCAGTACTTC.

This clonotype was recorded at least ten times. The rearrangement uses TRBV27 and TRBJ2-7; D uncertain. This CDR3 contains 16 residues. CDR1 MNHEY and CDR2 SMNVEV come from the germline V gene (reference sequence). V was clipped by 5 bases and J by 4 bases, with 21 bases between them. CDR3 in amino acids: CASSPLGSNFGYEQYF. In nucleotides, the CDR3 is TGTGCCAGCAGTCCCCTCGGTAGCAATTTCGGGTACGAGCAGTACTTC.

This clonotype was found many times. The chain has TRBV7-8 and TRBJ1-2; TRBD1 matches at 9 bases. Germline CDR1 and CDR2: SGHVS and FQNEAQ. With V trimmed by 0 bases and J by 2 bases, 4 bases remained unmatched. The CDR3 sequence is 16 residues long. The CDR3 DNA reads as TGTGCCAGCAGCTTAGCCGGGACAGGGACGAACTATGGCTACACCTTC. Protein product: CASSLAGTGTNYGYTF. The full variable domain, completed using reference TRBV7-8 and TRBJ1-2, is GAGVSQSPRYKVAKRGQDVALRCDPISGHVSLFWYQQALGQGPEFLTYFQNEAQLDKSGLPSDRFFAERPEGSVSTLKIQRTQQEDSAVYLCASSLAGTGTNYGYTFGSGTRLTVV.

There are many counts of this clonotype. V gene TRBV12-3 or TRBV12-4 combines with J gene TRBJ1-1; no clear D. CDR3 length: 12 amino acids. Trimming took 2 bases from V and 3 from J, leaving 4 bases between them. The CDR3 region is CASSLMDTEAFF. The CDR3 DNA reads TGTGCCAGCAGTTTAATGGACACTGAAGCTTTCTTT.

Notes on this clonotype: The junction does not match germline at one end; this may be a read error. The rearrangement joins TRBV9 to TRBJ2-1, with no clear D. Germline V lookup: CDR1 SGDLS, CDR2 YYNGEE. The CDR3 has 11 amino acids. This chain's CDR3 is CARSRANEQFF. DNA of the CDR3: TGTGCCCGCAGCCGGGCGAATGAGCAGTTCTTC.

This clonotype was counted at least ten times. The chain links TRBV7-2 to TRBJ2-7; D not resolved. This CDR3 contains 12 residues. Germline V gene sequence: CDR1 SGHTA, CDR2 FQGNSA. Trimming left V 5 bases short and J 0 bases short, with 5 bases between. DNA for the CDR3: TGTGCCAGCAGCCAGGACTCCTACGAGCAGTACTTC. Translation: CASSQDSYEQYF.

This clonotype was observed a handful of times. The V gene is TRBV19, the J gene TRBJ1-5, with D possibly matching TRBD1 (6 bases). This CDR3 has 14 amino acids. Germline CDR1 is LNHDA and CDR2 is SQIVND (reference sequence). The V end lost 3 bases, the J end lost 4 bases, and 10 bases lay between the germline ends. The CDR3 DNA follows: TGTGCCAGTAGTATTGAGGGGGGAAATCAGCCCCAGCATTTT. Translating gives CASSIEGGNQPQHF.

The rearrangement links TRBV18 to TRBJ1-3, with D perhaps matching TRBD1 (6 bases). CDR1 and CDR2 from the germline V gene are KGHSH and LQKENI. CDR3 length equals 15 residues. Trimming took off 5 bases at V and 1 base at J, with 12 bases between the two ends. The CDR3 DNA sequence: TGTGCCAGCTCAACAGGGATTGCGTCTGGAAACACCATATATTTT. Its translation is CASSTGIASGNTIYF.

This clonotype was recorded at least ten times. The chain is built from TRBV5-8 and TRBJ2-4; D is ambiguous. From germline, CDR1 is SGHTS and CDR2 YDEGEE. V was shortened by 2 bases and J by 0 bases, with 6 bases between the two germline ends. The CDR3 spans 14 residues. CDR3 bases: TGTGCCAGCAGCTTTGGGCCAGCCAAAAACATTCAGTACTTC. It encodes CASSFGPAKNIQYF.

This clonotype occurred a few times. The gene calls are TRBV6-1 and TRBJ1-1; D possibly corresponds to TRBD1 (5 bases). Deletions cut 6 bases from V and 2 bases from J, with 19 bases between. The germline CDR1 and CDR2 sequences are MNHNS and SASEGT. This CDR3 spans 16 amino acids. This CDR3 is CASRTLPGVGNTEAFF. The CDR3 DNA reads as TGTGCCAGCAGAACCCTCCCGGGGGTCGGTAACACTGAAGCTTTCTTT.

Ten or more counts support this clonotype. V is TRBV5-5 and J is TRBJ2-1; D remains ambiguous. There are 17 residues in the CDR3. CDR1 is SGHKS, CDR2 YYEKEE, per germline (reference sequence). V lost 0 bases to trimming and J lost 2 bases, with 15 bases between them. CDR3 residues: CASSLVTRSATYNEQFF. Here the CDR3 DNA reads TGTGCCAGCAGCTTGGTGACGCGGTCGGCAACCTACAATGAGCAGTTCTTC.

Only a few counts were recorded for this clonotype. This CDR3 is CASSLGWLVTGELFF. Written as DNA, the CDR3 is TGTGCCAGCAGCTTAGGGTGGTTGGTCACCGGGGAGCTGTTTTTT. This chain connects TRBV7-8 to TRBJ2-2, with D uncertain. V shed 1 base and J shed 4 bases, with 10 bases lying between them. Germline assignment: CDR1 SGHVS and CDR2 FQNEAQ. The CDR3 has 15 amino acids. Using reference TRBV7-8 and TRBJ2-2 for the parts outside the CDR3, the full variable domain is GAGVSQSPRYKVAKRGQDVALRCDPISGHVSLFWYQQALGQGPEFLTYFQNEAQLDKSGLPSDRFFAERPEGSVSTLKIQRTQQEDSAVYLCASSLGWLVTGELFFGEGSRLTVL.

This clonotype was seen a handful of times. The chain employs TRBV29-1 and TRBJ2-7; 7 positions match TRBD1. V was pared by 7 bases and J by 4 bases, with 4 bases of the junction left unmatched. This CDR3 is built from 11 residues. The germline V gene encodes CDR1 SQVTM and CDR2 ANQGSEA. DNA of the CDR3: TGCAGCGCCATACAGGGGTACGAGCAGTACTTC. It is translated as CSAIQGYEQYF.

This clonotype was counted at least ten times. CDR3 residues: CSARDPEGRVGYTF. The CDR3 DNA sequence: TGCAGTGCTAGAGATCCCGAAGGGAGGGTTGGCTACACCTTC. The V call is TRBV20-1, the J call TRBJ1-2; no definite D call. Germline lookup yields CDR1 DFQATT and CDR2 SNEGSKA (reference sequence). This CDR3 is 14 amino acids long. Trimming pared 0 bases from V and 7 bases from J, leaving 15 bases between.

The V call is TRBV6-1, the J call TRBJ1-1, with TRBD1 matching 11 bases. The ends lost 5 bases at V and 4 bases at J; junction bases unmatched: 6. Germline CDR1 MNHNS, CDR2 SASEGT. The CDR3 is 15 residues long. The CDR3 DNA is TGTGCCAGCAGTAACTCCGGGACAGGGGGCACTGAAGCTTTCTTT. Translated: CASSNSGTGGTEAFF.

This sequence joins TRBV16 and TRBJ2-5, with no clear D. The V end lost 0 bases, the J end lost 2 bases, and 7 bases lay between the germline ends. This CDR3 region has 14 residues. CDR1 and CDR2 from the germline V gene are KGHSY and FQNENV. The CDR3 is CASSQSARQETQYF. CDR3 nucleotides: TGTGCCAGCAGCCAATCAGCTAGGCAAGAGACCCAGTACTTC.

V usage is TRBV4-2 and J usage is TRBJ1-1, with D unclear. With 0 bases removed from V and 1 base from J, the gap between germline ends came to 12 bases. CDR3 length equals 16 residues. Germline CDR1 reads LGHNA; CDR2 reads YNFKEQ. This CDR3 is CASSQDRTRGNTEAFF. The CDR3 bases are TGTGCCAGCAGCCAAGATAGAACAAGAGGGAACACTGAAGCTTTCTTT.